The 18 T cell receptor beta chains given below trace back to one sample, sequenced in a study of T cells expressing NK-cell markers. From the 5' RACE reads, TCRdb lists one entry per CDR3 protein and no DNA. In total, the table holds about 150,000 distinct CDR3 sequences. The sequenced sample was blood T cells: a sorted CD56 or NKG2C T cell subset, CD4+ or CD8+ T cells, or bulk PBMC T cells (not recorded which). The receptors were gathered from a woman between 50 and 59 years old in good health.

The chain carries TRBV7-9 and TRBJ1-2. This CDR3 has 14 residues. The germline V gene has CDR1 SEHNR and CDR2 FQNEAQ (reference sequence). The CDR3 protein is CASSLSDHRRGYTF.

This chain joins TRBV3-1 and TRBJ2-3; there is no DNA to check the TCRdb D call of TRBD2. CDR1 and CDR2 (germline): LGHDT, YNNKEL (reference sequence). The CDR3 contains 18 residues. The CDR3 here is CASSQDLGRLDLADTQYF.

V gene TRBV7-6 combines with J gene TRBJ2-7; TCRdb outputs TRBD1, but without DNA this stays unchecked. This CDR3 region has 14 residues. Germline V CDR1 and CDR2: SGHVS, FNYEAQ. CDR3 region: CASSSGQGRVEQYF.

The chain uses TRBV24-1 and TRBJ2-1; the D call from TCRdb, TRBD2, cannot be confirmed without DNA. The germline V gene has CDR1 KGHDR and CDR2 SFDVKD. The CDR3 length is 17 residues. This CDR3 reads CATISRSSGRAPHEQFF.

The CDR3 is CASSFSGRNTDTQYF. This chain connects TRBV5-6 to TRBJ2-3; the D gene TCRdb calls, TRBD2, cannot be checked with no DNA. The germline gives CDR1 SGHDT, CDR2 YYEEEE. This CDR3 region has 15 residues. The variable domain in full, with the rest retrieved from reference TRBV5-6 and TRBJ2-3, is DAGVTQSPTHLIKTRGQQVTLRCSPKSGHDTVSWYQQALGQGPQFIFQYYEEEERQRGNFPDRFSGHQFPNYSSELNVNALLLGDSALYLCASSFSGRNTDTQYFGPGTRLTVL.

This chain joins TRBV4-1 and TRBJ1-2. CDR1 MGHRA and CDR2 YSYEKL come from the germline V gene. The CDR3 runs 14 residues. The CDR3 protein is CASSQDQSYYGYTF.

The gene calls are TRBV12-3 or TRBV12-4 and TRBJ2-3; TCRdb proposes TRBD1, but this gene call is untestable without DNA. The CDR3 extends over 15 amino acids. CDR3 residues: CASSAGHLGADTQYF.

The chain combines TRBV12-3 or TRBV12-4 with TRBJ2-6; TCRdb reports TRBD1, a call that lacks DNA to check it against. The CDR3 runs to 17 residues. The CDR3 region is CASSFGTGLSGANVLTF.

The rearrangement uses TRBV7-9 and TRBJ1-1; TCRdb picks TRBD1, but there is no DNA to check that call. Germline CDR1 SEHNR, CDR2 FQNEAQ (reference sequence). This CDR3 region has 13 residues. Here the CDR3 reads CASSLPGGGKAFF.

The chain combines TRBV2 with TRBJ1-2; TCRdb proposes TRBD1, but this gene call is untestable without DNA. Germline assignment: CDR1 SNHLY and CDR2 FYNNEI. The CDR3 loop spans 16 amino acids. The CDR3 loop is CASSLETGQQYYGYTF.

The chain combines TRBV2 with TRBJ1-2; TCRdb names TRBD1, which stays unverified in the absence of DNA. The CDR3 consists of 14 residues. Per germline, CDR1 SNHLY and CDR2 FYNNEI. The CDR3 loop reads CASPSGPVNYGYTF. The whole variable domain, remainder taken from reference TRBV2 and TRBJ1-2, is EPEVTQTPSHQVTQMGQEVILRCVPISNHLYFYWYRQILGQKVEFLVSFYNNEISEKSEIFDDQFSVERPDGSNFTLKIRSTKLEDSAMYFCASPSGPVNYGYTFGSGTRLTVV.

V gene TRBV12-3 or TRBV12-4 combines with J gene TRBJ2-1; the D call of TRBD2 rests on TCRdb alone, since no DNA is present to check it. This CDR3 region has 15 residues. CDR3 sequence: CASSLGTWGISEQFF.

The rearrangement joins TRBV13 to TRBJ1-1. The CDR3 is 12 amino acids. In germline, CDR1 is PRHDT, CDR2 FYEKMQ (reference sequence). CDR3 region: CASSTITGEAFF.

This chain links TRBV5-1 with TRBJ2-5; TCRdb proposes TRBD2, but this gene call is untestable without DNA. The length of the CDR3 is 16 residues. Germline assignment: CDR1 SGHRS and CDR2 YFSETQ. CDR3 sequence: CASSLLPSDLQETQYF.

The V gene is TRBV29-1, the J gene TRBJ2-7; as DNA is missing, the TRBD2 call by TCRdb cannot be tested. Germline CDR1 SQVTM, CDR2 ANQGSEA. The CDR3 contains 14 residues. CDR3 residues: CSVESSGKDFEQYF.

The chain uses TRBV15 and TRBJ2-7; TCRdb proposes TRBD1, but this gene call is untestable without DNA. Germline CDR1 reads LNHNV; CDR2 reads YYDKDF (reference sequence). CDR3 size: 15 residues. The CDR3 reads CATSRDPEGVYEQYF.

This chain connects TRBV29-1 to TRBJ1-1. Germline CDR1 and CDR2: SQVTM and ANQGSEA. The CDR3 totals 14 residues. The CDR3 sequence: CSARAGGLGTEAFF.

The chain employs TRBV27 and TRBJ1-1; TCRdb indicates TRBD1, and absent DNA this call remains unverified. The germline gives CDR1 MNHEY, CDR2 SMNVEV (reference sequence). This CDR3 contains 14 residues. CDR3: CASSFRALNTEAFF.